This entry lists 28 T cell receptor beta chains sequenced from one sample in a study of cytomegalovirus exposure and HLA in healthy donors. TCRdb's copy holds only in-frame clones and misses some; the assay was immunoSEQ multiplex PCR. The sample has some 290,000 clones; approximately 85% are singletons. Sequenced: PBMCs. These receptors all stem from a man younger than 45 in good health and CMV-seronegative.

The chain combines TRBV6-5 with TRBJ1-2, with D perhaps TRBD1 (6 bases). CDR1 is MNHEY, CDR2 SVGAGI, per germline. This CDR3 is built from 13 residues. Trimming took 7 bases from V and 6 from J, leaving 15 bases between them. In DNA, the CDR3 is TGTGCCAGCAAAAATCAGGGGTTCGATGGCTACACCTTC. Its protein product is CASKNQGFDGYTF.

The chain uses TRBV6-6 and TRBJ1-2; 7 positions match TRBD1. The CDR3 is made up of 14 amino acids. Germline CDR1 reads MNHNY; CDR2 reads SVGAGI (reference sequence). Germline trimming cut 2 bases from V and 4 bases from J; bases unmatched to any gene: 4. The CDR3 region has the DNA TGTGCCAGCAGTTACCACAGGGGCGCCTATGGCTACACCTTC. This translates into CASSYHRGAYGYTF.

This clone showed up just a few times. This CDR3 reads CASSLGTGVNTEAFF. The CDR3 region has the DNA TGTGCCAGCAGTTTAGGGACAGGGGTGAACACTGAAGCTTTCTTT. The chain uses TRBV27 and TRBJ1-1; TRBD1 matches at 10 bases. The CDR3 has 15 residues. V was pared by 2 bases and J by 0 bases, with 0 bases of the junction left unmatched. Germline V lookup: CDR1 MNHEY, CDR2 SMNVEV (reference sequence).

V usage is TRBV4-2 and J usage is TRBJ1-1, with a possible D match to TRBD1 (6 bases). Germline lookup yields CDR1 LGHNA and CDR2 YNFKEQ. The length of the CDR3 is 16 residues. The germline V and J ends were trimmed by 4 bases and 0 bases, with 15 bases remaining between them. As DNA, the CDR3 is TGTGCCAGCAGCCCTTCCCTGACAGGAATGAACACTGAAGCTTTCTTT. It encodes CASSPSLTGMNTEAFF.

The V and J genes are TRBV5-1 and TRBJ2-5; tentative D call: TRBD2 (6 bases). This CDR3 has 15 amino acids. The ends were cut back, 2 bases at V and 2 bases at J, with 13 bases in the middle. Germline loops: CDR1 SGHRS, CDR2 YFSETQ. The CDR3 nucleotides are TGCGCCAGCAGCTTAGGGCTGGGAGGACAAGAGACCCAGTACTTC. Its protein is CASSLGLGGQETQYF.

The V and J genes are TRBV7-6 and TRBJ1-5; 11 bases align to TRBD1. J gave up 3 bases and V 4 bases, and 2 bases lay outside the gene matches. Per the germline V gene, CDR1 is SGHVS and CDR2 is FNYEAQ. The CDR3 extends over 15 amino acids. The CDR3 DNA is TGTGCCAGCAGCTCGGACAGGGGGCCCAATCAGCCCCAGCATTTT. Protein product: CASSSDRGPNQPQHF.

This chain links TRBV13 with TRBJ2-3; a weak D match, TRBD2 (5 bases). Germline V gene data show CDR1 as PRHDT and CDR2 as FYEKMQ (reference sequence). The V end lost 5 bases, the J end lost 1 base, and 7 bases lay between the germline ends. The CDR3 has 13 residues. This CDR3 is CASSRDRTDTQYF. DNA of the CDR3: TGTGCCAGCAGCCGGGATCGCACAGATACGCAGTATTTT. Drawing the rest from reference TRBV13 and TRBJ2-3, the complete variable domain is AAGVIQSPRHLIKEKRETATLKCYPIPRHDTVYWYQQGPGQDPQFLISFYEKMQSDKGSIPDRFSAQQFSDYHSELNMSSLELGDSALYFCASSRDRTDTQYFGPGTRLTVL.

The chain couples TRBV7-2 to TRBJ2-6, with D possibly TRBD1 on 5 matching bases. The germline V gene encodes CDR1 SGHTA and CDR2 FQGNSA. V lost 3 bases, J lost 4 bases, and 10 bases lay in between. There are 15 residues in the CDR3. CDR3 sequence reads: CASSFEGHGANVLTF. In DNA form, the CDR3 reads TGTGCCAGCAGCTTTGAAGGACACGGGGCCAACGTCCTGACTTTC.

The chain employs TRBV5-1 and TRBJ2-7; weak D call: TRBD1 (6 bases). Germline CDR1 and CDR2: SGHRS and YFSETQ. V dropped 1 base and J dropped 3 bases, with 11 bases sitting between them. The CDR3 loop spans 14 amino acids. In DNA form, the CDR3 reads TGCGCCAGCAGCTTGTCTACAGGGTTCTACGAGCAGTACTTC. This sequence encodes CASSLSTGFYEQYF.

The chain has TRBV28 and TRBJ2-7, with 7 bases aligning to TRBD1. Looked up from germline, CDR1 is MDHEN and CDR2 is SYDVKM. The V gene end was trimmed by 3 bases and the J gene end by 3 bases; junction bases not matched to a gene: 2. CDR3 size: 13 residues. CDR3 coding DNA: TGTGCCAGCAGTTTTCAGGGGGTCTACGAGCAGTACTTC. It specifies CASSFQGVYEQYF.

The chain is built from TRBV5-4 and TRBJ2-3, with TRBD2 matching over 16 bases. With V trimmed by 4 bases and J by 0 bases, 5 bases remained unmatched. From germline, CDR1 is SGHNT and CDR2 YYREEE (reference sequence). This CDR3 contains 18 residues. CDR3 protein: CASSLGLAGGTSTDTQYF. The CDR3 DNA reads TGTGCCAGCAGCCTGGGACTAGCGGGGGGGACTAGCACAGATACGCAGTATTTT.

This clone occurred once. CDR3 nucleotide sequence: TGCGCCAGCAGCCAATCAACGGGACAGGGGGGTTCGGCCCTATATGGCTACACCTTC. Translated: CASSQSTGQGGSALYGYTF. The rearrangement links TRBV4-1 to TRBJ1-2; TRBD1 matches at 11 bases. Trimming removed 2 bases from V and 5 bases from J; junction bases left unmatched: 16. Germline values: CDR1 MGHRA, CDR2 YSYEKL. CDR3 length equals 19 residues.

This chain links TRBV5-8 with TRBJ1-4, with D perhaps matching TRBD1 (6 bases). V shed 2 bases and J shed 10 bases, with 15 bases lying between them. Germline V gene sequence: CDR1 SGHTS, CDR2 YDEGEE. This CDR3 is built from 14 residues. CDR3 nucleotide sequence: TGTGCCAGCAGCTTTTATCGAAGGGGGGGAAAACTGTTTTTT. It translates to CASSFYRRGGKLFF.

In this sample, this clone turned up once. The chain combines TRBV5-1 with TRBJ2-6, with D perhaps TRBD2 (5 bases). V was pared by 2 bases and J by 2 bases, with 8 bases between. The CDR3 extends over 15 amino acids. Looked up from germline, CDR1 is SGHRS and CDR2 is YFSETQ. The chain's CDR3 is CASSLSGTGANVLTF. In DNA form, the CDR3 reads TGCGCCAGCAGCTTATCGGGAACTGGGGCCAACGTCCTGACTTTC.

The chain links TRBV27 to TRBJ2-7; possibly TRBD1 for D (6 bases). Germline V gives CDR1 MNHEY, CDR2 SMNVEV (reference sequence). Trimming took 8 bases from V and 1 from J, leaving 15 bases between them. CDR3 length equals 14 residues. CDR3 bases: TGTGCCAGCGGACACCGGGACACGTCCTACGAGCAGTACTTC. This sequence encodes CASGHRDTSYEQYF.

The DNA of the CDR3 is TGTGCCTCGGGCGGAGGCGGGGACACAGATACGCAGTATTTT. It codes for CASGGGGDTDTQYF. V is TRBV6-5 and J is TRBJ2-3; TRBD2 might be the D (6 bases). The germline V gene encodes CDR1 MNHEY and CDR2 SVGAGI. V lost 11 bases, J lost 2 bases, and 17 bases lay in between. The CDR3 consists of 14 residues.

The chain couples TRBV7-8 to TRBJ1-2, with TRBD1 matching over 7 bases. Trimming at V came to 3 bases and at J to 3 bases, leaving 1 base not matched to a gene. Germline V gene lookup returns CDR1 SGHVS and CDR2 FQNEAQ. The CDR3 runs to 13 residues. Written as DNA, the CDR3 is TGTGCCAGCAGCTTCAGGGGGGACTATGGCTACACCTTC. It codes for CASSFRGDYGYTF.

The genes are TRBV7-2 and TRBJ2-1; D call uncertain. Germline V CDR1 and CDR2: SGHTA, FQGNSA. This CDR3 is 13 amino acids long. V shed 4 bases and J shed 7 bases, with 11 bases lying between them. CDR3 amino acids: CASSSPTGNEQFF. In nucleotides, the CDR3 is TGTGCCAGCAGCTCCCCGACCGGGAATGAGCAGTTCTTC.

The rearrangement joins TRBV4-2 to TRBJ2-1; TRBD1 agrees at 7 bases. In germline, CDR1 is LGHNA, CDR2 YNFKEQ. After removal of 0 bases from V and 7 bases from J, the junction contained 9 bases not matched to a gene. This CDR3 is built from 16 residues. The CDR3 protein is CASSQDTGDSGNEQFF. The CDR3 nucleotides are TGTGCCAGCAGCCAAGATACAGGGGATTCTGGGAATGAGCAGTTCTTC.

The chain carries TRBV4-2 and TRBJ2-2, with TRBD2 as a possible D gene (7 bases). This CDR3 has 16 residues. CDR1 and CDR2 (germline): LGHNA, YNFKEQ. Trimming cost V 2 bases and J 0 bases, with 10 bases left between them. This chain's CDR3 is CASSQRGAANTGELFF. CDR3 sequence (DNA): TGTGCCAGCAGCCAACGGGGGGCAGCGAACACCGGGGAGCTGTTTTTT.

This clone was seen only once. The CDR3 bases are TGTGCCAGCAGTTTAACGGGGAGCCATGAGCAGTTCTTC. It encodes CASSLTGSHEQFF. This chain connects TRBV27 to TRBJ2-1, with D perhaps TRBD2 (5 bases). The length of the CDR3 is 13 residues. Per the germline V gene, CDR1 is MNHEY and CDR2 is SMNVEV (reference sequence). With 2 bases removed from V and 8 bases from J, the gap between germline ends came to 10 bases.

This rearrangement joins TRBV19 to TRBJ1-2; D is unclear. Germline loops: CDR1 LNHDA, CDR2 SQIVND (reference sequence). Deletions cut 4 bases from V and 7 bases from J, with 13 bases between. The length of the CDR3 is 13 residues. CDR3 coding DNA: TGTGCCAGTAGTAATACAGTTCCTTTTGGCTACACCTTC. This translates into CASSNTVPFGYTF.

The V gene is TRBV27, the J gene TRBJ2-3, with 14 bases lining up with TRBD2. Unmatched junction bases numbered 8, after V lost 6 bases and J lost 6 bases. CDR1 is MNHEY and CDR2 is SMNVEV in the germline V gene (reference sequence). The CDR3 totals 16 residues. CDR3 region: CASSPGLAGVSDTQYF. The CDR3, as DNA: TGTGCCAGCAGCCCGGGACTAGCGGGGGTTAGTGATACGCAGTATTTT.

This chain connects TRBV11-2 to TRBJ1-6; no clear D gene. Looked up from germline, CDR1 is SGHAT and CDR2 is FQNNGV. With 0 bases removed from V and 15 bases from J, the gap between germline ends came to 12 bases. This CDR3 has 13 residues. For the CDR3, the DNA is TGTGCCAGCAGCTTAGATCAGGCCGGGAGCCTCCACTTT. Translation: CASSLDQAGSLHF.

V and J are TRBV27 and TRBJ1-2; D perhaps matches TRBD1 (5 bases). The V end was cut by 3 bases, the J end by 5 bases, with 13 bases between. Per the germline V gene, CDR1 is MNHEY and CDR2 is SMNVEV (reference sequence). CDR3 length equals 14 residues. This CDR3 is CASSFGGNRYGYTF. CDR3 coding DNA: TGTGCCAGCAGTTTTGGGGGGAATCGGTATGGCTACACCTTC.

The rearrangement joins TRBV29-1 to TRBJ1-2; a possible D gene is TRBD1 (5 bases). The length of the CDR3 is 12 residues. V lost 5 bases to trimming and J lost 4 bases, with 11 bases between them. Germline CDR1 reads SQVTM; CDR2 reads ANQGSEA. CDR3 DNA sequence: TGCAGCGTTACGGTGGGGGGCTATGGCTACACCTTC. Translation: CSVTVGGYGYTF. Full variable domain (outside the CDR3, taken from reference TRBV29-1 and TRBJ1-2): SAVISQKPSRDICQRGTSLTIQCQVDSQVTMMFWYRQQPGQSLTLIATANQGSEATYESGFVIDKFPISRPNLTFSTLTVSNMSPEDSSIYLCSVTVGGYGYTFGSGTRLTVV.

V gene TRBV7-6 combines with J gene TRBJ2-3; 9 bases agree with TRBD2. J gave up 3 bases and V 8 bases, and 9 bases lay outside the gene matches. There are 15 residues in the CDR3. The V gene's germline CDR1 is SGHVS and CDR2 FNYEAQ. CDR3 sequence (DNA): TGTGCCAGCGGCAAGCGGGGGGAAAGGACAGATACGCAGTATTTT. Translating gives CASGKRGERTDTQYF.

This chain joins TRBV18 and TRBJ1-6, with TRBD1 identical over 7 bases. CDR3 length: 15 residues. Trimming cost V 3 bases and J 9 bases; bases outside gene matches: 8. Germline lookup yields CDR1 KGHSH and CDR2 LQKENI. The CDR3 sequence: CASSPKQGEGSPLHF. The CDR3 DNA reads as TGTGCCAGCTCACCGAAGCAGGGGGAAGGTTCACCCCTCCACTTT.